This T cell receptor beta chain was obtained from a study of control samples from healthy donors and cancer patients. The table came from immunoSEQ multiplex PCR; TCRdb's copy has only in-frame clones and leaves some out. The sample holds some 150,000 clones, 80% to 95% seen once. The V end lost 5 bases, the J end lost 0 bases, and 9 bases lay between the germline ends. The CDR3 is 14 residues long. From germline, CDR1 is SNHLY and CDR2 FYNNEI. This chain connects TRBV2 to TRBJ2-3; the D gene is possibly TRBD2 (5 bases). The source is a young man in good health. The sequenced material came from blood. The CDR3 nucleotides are TGTGCCAGCAGTAGCGGCACTAGCACAGATACGCAGTATTTT. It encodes CASSSGTSTDTQYF.